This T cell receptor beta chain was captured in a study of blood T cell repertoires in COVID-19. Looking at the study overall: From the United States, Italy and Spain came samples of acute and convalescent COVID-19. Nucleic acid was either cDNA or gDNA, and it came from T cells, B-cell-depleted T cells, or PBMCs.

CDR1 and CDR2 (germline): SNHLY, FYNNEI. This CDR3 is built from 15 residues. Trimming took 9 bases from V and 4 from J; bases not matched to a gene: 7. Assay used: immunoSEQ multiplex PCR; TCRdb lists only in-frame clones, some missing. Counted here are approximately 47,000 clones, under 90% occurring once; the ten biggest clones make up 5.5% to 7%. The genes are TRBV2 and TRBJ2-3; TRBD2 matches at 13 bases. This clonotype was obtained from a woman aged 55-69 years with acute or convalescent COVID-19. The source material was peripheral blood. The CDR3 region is CARTSGGASSDTQYF. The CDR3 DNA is TGTGCCAGAACTAGCGGGGGGGCAAGCTCAGATACGCAGTATTTT. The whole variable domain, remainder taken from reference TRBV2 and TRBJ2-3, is EPEVTQTPSHQVTQMGQEVILRCVPISNHLYFYWYRQILGQKVEFLVSFYNNEISEKSEIFDDQFSVERPDGSNFTLKIRSTKLEDSAMYFCARTSGGASSDTQYFGPGTRLTVL.